This TCR beta chain stems from a study of T cells after yellow fever vaccination. The study, taken as a whole, reports: When the response was secondary, it was weaker but reached its peak faster, day 5 versus 15.

As to this clonotype: Its antigen is still unknown.

For TCR, cDNA came from 5'RACE template switching, which added a universal primer site and UMIs. TCRdb ran MiXCR on the 5' RACE reads and lists one entry per CDR3 protein. Of approximately 70,000 distinct CDR3 sequences listed, just over 6.5% are singletons. The origin of this receptor is a man younger than 35 who received the YFV17D yellow fever vaccine. The material was CD8+ T cells sorted from PBMCs, obtained around 45 days after the first yellow fever vaccination.

This CDR3 reads CASSGGGRGPVEAFF. CDR3 nucleotides: TGCGCCAGCAGCGGGGGGGGCAGGGGGCCTGTTGAAGCTTTCTTT. The V and J genes are TRBV4-1 and TRBJ1-1; TRBD1 matches at 8 bases. With V trimmed by 5 bases and J by 7 bases, 12 bases remained unmatched. CDR1 and CDR2 (germline): MGHRA, YSYEKL. The CDR3 has 15 amino acids.